Listed below are T cell receptor beta chains from one sample, sequenced in a study of regulatory T cells in long-lasting Graves disease. MiXCR, run by TCRdb on the multiplex PCR reads, gives a single entry per CDR3 protein. The data contain 440,000 or so distinct CDR3 sequences, under 15% of them singletons. The same data also contributed to another study, on T cells in Graves' hyperthyroidism and ophthalmopathy.

This sample comprised peripheral blood mononuclear cells (PBMCs), obtained at new diagnosis, from a patient treated with antithyroid drugs. The receptors were gathered from a woman in her twenties or thirties with Graves disease. Each CDR3 is given with its conserved first and last residue. Each record gives: CDR3 protein, J gene, V gene, clone size. The size entry is marked missing in some rows and otherwise reads once, few, many or a size class.

CDR3aa: CASSLVGRQDNYANTGELFF
j_gene: TRBJ2-2
v_gene: TRBV5-5
abundance: few

CDR3aa: CALLTGGITDTQYF
j_gene: TRBJ2-3
v_gene: TRBV7-9
abundance: few

CDR3aa: CASSPGTEKLFF
j_gene: TRBJ1-4
v_gene: TRBV7-8
abundance: many

CDR3aa: CASSEGSAEAFF
j_gene: TRBJ1-1
v_gene: TRBV6-1
abundance: many

CDR3aa: CASSYSTGGYNTEAFF
j_gene: TRBJ1-1
v_gene: TRBV6-5
abundance: many

CDR3aa: CASSGSKLAVSGANVLTF
j_gene: TRBJ2-6
v_gene: TRBV9
abundance: .

CDR3aa: CASRGTGPPSGEPFF
j_gene: TRBJ2-2
v_gene: TRBV2
abundance: few

CDR3aa: CSASTHGSSYNEQFF
j_gene: TRBJ2-1
v_gene: TRBV20-1
abundance: .

CDR3aa: CASSIKGQGGQPQHF
j_gene: TRBJ1-5
v_gene: TRBV19
abundance: .

CDR3aa: CAISESISDSSYEQYF
j_gene: TRBJ2-7
v_gene: TRBV10-3
abundance: many

CDR3aa: CASSWGGQAGNEQFF
j_gene: TRBJ2-1
v_gene: TRBV5-1
abundance: many

CDR3aa: CASSYSRGPSVLNEQFF
j_gene: TRBJ2-1
v_gene: TRBV6-5
abundance: many

CDR3aa: CASSLSDRVRGYTF
j_gene: TRBJ1-2
v_gene: TRBV9
abundance: many

CDR3aa: CASSFGIQEQFF
j_gene: TRBJ2-1
v_gene: TRBV12-3/TRBV12-4
abundance: many

CDR3aa: CAWTGNSYEQYF
j_gene: TRBJ2-7
v_gene: TRBV30
abundance: .

CDR3aa: CASSLDSGGGTEAFF
j_gene: TRBJ1-1
v_gene: TRBV7-9
abundance: many

CDR3aa: CASSQDRQGRETQYF
j_gene: TRBJ2-5
v_gene: TRBV14
abundance: few

CDR3aa: CASSSRTLMNTEAFF
j_gene: TRBJ1-1
v_gene: TRBV5-4
abundance: .

CDR3aa: CSFLPSDRREETQYF
j_gene: TRBJ2-5
v_gene: TRBV29-1
abundance: many

CDR3aa: CASSGGAKNIQYF
j_gene: TRBJ2-4
v_gene: TRBV6-4
abundance: .

CDR3aa: CASSGGTSGSIEQFF
j_gene: TRBJ2-1
v_gene: TRBV10-1
abundance: .

CDR3aa: CASSIDAGRVTEAFF
j_gene: TRBJ1-1
v_gene: TRBV19
abundance: many

CDR3aa: CATSDFMGTEAFF
j_gene: TRBJ1-1
v_gene: TRBV24-1
abundance: few

CDR3aa: CASSLSGRARNEQFF
j_gene: TRBJ2-1
v_gene: TRBV5-1
abundance: many

CDR3aa: CATSPGPASNQPQHF
j_gene: TRBJ1-5
v_gene: TRBV24-1
abundance: .

CDR3aa: CASSYGTGTNYGYTF
j_gene: TRBJ1-2
v_gene: TRBV6-5
abundance: many

CDR3aa: CASGPLGQETQYF
j_gene: TRBJ2-5
v_gene: TRBV12-3/TRBV12-4
abundance: .